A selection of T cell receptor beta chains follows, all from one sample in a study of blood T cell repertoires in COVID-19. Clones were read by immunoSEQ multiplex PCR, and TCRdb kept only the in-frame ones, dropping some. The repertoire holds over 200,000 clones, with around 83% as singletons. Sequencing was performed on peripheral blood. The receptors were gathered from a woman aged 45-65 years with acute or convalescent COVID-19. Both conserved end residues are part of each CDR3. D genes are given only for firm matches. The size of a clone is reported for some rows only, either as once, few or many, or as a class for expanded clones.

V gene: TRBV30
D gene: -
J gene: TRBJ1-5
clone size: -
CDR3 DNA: TGTGCCTGGAGCCGTTCCCTCAGCAATCAGCCCCAGCATTTT
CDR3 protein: CAWSRSLSNQPQHF

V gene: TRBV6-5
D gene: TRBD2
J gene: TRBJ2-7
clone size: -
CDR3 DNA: TGTGCCAGCAGGTTAGCGGGAGGGCCCCACGAGCAGTACTTC
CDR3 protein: CASRLAGGPHEQYF

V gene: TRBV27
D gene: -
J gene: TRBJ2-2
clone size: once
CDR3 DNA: TGTGCCAGCAGTTTCTCAGGAACCGGGGAGCTGTTTTTT
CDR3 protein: CASSFSGTGELFF

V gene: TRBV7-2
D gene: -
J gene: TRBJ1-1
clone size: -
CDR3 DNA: TGTGCCAGCAGCTCAGGGGTAGGGACGAACACTGAAGCTTTCTTT
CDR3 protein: CASSSGVGTNTEAFF

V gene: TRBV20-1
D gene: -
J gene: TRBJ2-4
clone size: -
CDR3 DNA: TGCAGCGTCTACAAAAACATTCAGTACTTC
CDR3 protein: CSVYKNIQYF

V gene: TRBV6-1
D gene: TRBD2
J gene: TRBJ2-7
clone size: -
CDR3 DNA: TGTGCCAGCAGTGGAGACGGGACTAGCGGGAGTTTTTACGAGCAGTACTTC
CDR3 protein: CASSGDGTSGSFYEQYF

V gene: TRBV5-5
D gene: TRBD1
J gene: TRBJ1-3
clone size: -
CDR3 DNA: TGTGCCAGCAGCCTTGCGGCCGGGACAGGGGACCTAGCGGGAAACACCATATATTTT
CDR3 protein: CASSLAAGTGDLAGNTIYF

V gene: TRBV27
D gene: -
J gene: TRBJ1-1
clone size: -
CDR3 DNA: TGTGCCAGCAGTCCCTCGAGGCTGAACACTGAAGCTTTCTTT
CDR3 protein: CASSPSRLNTEAFF

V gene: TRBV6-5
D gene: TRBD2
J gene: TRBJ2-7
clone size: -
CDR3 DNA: TGTGCCAGCAGAGGACTAGCGGAATTCTACGAGCAGTACTTC
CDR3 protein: CASRGLAEFYEQYF

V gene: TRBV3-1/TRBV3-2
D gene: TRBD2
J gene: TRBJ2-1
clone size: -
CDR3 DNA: TGTGCCACCCAACTAGCGGGTGCCTCCTACAATGAGCAGTTCTTC
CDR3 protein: CATQLAGASYNEQFF

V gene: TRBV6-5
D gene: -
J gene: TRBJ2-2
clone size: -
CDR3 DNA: TGTGCCAGCAGGGGACAAACCACCGGGGAGCTGTTTTTT
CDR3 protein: CASRGQTTGELFF

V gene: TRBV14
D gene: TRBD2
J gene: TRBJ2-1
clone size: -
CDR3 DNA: TGTGCCAGCAGCTTTAGCGGGATCTACAATGAGCAGTTCTTC
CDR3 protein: CASSFSGIYNEQFF

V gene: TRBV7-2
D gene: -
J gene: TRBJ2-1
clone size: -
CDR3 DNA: TGTGCCAGCAGCGTCGACAGTTCCTCCTACAATGAGCAGTTCTTC
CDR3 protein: CASSVDSSSYNEQFF

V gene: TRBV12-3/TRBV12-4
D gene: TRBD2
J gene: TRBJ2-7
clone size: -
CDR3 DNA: TGTGCCAGCAACCTAGCGGGAGAGGGCGAGCAGTACTTC
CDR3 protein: CASNLAGEGEQYF

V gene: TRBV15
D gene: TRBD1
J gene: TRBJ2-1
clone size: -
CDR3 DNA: TGTGCCACCAGCAGAGTGACAGGGGGCGAAAACAATGAGCAGTTCTTC
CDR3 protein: CATSRVTGGENNEQFF

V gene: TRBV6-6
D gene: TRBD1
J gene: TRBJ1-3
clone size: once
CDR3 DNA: TGTGCCAGCAGTTTGACAGGGACCTTCTCTGGAAACACCATATATTTT
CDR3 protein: CASSLTGTFSGNTIYF

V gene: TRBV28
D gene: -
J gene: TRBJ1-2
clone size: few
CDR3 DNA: TGTGCCAGCAGTCCTCCGGGAAGGTCCGATGGCTACACCTTC
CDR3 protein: CASSPPGRSDGYTF

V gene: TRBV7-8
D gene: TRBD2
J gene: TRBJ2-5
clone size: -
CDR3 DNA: TGTGCCAGCAGCTTAGGTACCAGCGGGAGGGCCCGGGAGACCCAGTACTTC
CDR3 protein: CASSLGTSGRARETQYF

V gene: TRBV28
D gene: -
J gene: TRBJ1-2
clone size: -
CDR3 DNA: TGTGCCAGCAGTTTAATGCCGGGATTTTATGGCTACACCTTC
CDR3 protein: CASSLMPGFYGYTF

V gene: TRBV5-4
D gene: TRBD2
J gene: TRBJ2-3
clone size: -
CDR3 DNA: TGTGCCAGCAGCTTGTTAGTAGCGGGAGACCCGGATGATACGCAGTATTTT
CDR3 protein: CASSLLVAGDPDDTQYF

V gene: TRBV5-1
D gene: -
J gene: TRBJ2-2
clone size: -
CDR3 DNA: TGCGCCAGCAGCTTGGACGTGCGCACCGGGGAGCTGTTTTTT
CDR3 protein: CASSLDVRTGELFF

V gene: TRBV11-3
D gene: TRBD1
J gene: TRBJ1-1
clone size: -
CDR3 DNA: TGTGCCAGCAGCTTAGAGACAGGGGAGGCTTTCTTT
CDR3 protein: CASSLETGEAFF

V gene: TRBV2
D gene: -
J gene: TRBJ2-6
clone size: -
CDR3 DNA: TGTGCCAGCAGCCCTGGGGCTTACTCTGGGGCCAACGTCCTGACTTTC
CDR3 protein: CASSPGAYSGANVLTF

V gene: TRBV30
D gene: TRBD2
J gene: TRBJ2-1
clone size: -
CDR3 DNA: TGTGCCTGGTCGGATGCGGGGACTAGAGGCAATGAGCAGTTCTTC
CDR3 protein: CAWSDAGTRGNEQFF

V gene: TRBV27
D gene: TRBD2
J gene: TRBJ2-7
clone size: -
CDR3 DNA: TGTGCCAGCAGTTCAGCCGGGACTAGGGTTTACGAGCAGTACTTC
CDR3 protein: CASSSAGTRVYEQYF

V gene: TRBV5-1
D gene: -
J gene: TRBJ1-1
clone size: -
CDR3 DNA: TGCGCCAGCAGCCCAGGCTCGGGGGACACTGAAGCTTTCTTT
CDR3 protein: CASSPGSGDTEAFF

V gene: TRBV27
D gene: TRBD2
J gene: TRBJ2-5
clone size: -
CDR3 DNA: TGTGCCAGCAGTTTATGGTCTAGCGGCCAAGAGACCCAGTACTTC
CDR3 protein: CASSLWSSGQETQYF

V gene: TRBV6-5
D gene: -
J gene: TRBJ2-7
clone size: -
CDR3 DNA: TGTGCCAGCAGTTACGGTGGAGGGGCGACCTACGAGCAGTACTTC
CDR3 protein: CASSYGGGATYEQYF